The entry below describes one TCR beta chain. Its antigen is not known. This entry comes from a study of T cell responses to AZD1222 COVID-19 vaccine. Here immunoSEQ multiplex PCR was the method, and the copy in TCRdb shows in-frame clones only, minus some. The data hold 150,000 or so clones, with around 88% observed a single time. Study-level points and caveats: Spike-specific TCR depth and breadth grew after two AZD1222 doses. After the peak T cell response, and only then, were repertoires sampled. White British people made up most donors, females outnumbered males, and clonal diversity was possibly underestimated.

Germline assignment: CDR1 LGHNT and CDR2 FRNRAP. The CDR3 sequence is 13 residues long. V lost 4 bases and J 5 bases, leaving 9 bases between the germline ends. The receptor was isolated from an adult in good health. The chain carries TRBV12-5 and TRBJ1-5, with D tentatively TRBD1 (5 bases). Material: peripheral blood, obtained on day 0 of AZD1222 vaccination. CDR3 nucleotides: TGTGCTAGTGGTTCGCAGGGCTATCAGCCCCAGCATTTT. Its protein is CASGSQGYQPQHF.